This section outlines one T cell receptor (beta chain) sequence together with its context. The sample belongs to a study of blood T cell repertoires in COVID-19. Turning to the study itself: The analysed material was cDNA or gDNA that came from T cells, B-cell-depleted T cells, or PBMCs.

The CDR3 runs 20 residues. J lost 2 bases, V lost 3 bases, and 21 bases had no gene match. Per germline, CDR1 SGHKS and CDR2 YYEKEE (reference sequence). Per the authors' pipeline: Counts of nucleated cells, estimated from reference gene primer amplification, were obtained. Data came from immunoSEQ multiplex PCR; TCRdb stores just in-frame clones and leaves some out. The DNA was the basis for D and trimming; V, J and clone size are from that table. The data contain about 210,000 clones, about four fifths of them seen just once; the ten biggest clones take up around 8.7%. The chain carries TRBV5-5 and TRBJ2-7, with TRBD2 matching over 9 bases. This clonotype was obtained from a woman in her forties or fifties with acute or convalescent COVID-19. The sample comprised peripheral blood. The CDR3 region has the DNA TGTGCCAGCAGCTCCGCCCGTCTCCTCTCGGGACTAGCTCTAACCTACGAGCAGTACTTC. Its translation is CASSSARLLSGLALTYEQYF.